Included here is one TCR beta chain sequence, with context. Its specificity is not known. This specimen belongs to a study of cytomegalovirus exposure and HLA in healthy donors. General study results and limits: Cytomegalovirus association was assigned to over 150 TCR beta chains.

The PCR had 60 Vbeta and 13 Jbeta primers. The assay was immunoSEQ multiplex PCR, and TCRdb's table has in-frame clones only and misses some. The data contain around 160,000 clones, around 63% of them seen just once; the ten biggest clones take up around 4.3%. The TCR originated in a woman between 18 and 29 years old in good health and CMV-seropositive. Material for sequencing was PBMCs.

CDR3 amino acids: CASSLIGDMNTEAFF. The CDR3 DNA reads as TGTGCCAGCAGCCTTATAGGGGACATGAACACTGAAGCTTTCTTT. This rearrangement joins TRBV5-4 to TRBJ1-1; maybe TRBD1 (6 bases). Looked up from germline, CDR1 is SGHNT and CDR2 is YYREEE (reference sequence). Deletions cut 4 bases from V and 0 bases from J, with 13 bases between. The CDR3 has 15 residues.